This TCR beta chain was recovered during a study of shared clonotypes between healthy human individuals. Trimming cost V 5 bases and J 4 bases, with 9 bases left between them. The CDR3 runs to 12 residues. Germline V gene lookup returns CDR1 MDHEN and CDR2 SYDVKM. This clone was counted a single time. Generated by immunoSEQ multiplex PCR, the TCRdb table keeps only in-frame clones and is missing some. The sample yields about 600,000 clones, 95% to 98% seen once. V and J are TRBV28 and TRBJ2-7; D is possibly TRBD2 (5 bases). Sequences were obtained from naive CD4+ T cells sorted from blood. The subset here: CD45RA+ positively selected. The clonotype comes from a young woman in good health. The CDR3 sequence: CASSHEGYEQYF. CDR3 nucleotide sequence: TGTGCCAGCAGTCATGAGGGTTACGAGCAGTACTTC.